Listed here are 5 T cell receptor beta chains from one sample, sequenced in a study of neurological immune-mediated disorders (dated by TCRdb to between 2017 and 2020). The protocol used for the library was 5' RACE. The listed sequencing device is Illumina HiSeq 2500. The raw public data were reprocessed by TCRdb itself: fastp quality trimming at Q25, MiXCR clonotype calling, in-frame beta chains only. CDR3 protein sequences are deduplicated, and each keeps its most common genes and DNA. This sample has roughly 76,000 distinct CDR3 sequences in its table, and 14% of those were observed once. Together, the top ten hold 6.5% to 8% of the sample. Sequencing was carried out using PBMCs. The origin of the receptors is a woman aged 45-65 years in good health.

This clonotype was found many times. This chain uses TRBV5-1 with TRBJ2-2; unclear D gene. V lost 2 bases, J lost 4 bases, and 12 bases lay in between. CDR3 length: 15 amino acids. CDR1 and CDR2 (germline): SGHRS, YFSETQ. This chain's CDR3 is CASSLPPAGTGELFF. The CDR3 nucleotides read TGCGCCAGCAGCTTACCCCCTGCTGGCACCGGGGAGCTGTTTTTT. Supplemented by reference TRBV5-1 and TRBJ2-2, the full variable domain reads KAGVTQTPRYLIKTRGQQVTLSCSPISGHRSVSWYQQTPGQGLQFLFEYFSETQRNKGNFPGRFSGRQFSNSRSEMNVSTLELGDSALYLCASSLPPAGTGELFFGEGSRLTVL.

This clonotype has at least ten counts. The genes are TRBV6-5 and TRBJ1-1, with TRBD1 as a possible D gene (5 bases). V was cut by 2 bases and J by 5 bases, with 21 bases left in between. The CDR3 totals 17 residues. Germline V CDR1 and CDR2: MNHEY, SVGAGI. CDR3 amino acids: CASSYRGVELQWTEAFF. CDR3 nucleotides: TGTGCCAGCAGTTACCGGGGCGTAGAACTCCAATGGACTGAAGCTTTCTTT.

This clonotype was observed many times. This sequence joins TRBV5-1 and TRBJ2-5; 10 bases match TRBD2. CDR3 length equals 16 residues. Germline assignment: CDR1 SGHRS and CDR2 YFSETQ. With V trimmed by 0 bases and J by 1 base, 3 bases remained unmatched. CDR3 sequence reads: CASSLAASGGQETQYF. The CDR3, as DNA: TGCGCCAGCAGCTTGGCTGCTAGCGGGGGCCAAGAGACCCAGTACTTC.

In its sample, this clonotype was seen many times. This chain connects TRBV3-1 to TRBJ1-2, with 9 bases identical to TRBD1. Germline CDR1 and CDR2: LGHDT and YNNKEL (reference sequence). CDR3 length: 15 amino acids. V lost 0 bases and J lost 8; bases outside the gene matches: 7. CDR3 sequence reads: CASSQDYGQGRGYTF. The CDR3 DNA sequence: TGTGCCAGCAGCCAAGATTACGGACAGGGGCGAGGCTACACCTTC.

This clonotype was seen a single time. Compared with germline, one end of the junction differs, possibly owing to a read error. CDR3 nucleotides: TGTGCCAGCAGCTTGTTGGAGAATGCAGGTACGCAGTATTTT. Its protein is CASSLLENAGTQYF. V gene TRBV5-1 combines with J gene TRBJ2-3; no definite D call. The length of the CDR3 is 14 residues. Germline V gives CDR1 SGHRS, CDR2 YFSETQ.